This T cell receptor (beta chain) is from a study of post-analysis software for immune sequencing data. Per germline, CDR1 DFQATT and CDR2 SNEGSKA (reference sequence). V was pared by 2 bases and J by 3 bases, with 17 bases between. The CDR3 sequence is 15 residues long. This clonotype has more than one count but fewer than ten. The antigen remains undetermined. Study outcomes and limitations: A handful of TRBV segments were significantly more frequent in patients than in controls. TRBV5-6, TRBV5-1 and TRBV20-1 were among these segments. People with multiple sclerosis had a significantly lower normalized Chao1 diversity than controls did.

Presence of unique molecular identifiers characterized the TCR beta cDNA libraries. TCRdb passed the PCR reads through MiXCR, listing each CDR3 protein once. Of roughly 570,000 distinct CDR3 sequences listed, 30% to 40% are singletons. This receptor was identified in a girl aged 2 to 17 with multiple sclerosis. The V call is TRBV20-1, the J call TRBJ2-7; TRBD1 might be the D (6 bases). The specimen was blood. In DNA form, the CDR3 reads TGCAGTGCTAGAAGGGCGACAGGCGACTTCTACGAGCAGTACTTC. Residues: CSARRATGDFYEQYF.